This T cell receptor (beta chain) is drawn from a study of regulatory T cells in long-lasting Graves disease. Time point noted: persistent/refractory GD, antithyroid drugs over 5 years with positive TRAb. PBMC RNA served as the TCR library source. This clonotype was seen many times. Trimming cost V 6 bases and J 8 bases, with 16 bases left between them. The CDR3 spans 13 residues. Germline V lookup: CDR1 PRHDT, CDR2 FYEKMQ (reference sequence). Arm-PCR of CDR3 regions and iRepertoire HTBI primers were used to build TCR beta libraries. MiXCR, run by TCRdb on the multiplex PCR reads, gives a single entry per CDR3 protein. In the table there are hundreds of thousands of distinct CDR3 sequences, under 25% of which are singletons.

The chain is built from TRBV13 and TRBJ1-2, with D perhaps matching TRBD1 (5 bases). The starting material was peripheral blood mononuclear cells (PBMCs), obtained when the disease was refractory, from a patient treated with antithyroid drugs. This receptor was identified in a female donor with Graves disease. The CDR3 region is CASRESREMGYTF. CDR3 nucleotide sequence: TGTGCCAGCAGGGAGAGCAGGGAGATGGGCTACACCTTC.